This TCR beta chain stems from a study of blood T cells in healthy people across ages. Donors ranged from roughly 6 to 100 years old and were healthy Caucasians in Russia. This clonotype was recorded many times. Its antigen is unidentified. The V and J ends lost 4 bases and 4 bases respectively, with 8 bases between them. Germline V gene sequence: CDR1 SNHLY, CDR2 FYNNEI. CDR3 length: 13 amino acids. Overall study results and limits: More naive CD4+ cells and higher diversity marked long-lived donors relative to aged donors.

A second roughly 6 to 11 cycle PCR used barcoded and J-beta primers. Each cDNA molecule received a tag from a template-switch adaptor that had 12 random nucleotides. TCRdb re-derived calls from the 5' RACE reads in MiXCR, one entry per CDR3 protein. The profile shows approximately 1.5 million distinct CDR3 sequences, roughly 43% of them singletons. Sequenced material: blood. The gene calls are TRBV2 and TRBJ2-1; D unclear. The TCR originated in a woman aged 18-29 years in good health. The CDR3 nucleotides are TGTGCCAGCAGTGTGCAGTTATACAATGAGCAGTTCTTC. It translates to CASSVQLYNEQFF.